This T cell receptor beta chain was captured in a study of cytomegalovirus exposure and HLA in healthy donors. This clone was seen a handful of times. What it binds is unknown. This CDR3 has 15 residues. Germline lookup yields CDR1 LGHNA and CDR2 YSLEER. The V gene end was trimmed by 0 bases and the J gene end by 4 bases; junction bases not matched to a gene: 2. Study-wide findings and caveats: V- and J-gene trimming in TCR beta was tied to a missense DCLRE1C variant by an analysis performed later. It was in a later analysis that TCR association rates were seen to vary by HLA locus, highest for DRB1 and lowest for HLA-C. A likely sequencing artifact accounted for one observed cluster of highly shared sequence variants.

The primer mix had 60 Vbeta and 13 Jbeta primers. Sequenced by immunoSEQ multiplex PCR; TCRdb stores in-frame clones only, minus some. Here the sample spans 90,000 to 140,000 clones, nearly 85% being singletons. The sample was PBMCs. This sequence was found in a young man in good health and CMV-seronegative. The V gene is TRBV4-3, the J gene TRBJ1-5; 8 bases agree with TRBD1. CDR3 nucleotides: TGCGCCAGCAGCCAAGACAGGGGGCGGAATCAGCCCCAGCATTTT. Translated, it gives CASSQDRGRNQPQHF.